These T cell receptor beta chains were read from a single sample in a study of CD8+CD57+ T cells in acquired aplastic anemia. TCRdb passed the reads through MiXCR, listing each CDR3 protein once. Here the sample spans about 240,000 distinct CDR3 sequences, around half being singletons. The sequencing sample was made of sorted CD4+, CD8+, or CD8+CD57+ T cells (not recorded which) from PBMCs. Receptor source: a human donor with aplastic anemia. The CDR3 runs from the conserved cysteine through the conserved F or W. The D gene is left open where the match is weak. For some rows the clone size is stated as once, few or many, or as a class when expanded; others skip it.

j_call v_call clone_size d_call cdr3_aa cdr3_nt
TRBJ1-3 TRBV10-3 - - CASQGTSGNTIYF TGTGCCAGTCAGGGGACCTCTGGAAACACCATATATTTT
TRBJ1-1 TRBV6-1 many - CASRRSIGTEAFF TGTGCCAGCAGGAGGAGTATAGGTACTGAAGCTTTCTTT
TRBJ2-5 TRBV6-2/TRBV6-3 many TRBD2 CASNQAGEETQYF TGTGCCAGCAACCAAGCGGGGGAGGAGACCCAGTACTTC
TRBJ1-6 TRBV7-9 - TRBD1 CASSPGTGKNSPLHF TGTGCCAGCAGCCCCGGGACAGGGAAGAATTCACCCCTCCACTTT
TRBJ2-5 TRBV20-1 - TRBD2 CSARGGTQYF TGCAGTGCTCGGGGGGGGACCCAGTACTTC
TRBJ2-2 TRBV7-6 many TRBD2 CASSLSGGDNTGELFF TGTGCCAGCAGCTTAAGCGGGGGGGATAACACCGGGGAGCTGTTTTTT
TRBJ2-7 TRBV7-9 - TRBD1 CASSEDRYSYARYF TGTGCCAGCAGTGAGGACAGGTACTCCTACGCGCGGTACTTC
TRBJ1-1 TRBV10-3 once - CAISEGLGGRTEAFF TGTGCCATCAGTGAGGGGCTTGGTGGACGCACTGAAGCTTTCTTT
TRBJ2-7 TRBV20-1 - - CSASRLATFGEQYF TGCAGTGCTAGTCGGCTAGCGACATTTGGCGAGCAGTACTTC
TRBJ1-2 TRBV2 many TRBD1 CATLQGARGYTF TGTGCCACCTTACAGGGGGCGCGTGGCTACACCTTC
TRBJ1-4 TRBV19 - - CASNAQGGKLFF TGTGCCAGTAACGCACAGGGAGGAAAACTGTTTTTT
TRBJ2-7 TRBV20-1 - - CSARVGYLREQYF TGCAGTGCTAGAGTTGGATACCTAAGGGAGCAGTACTTC
TRBJ1-1 TRBV19 many - CASSIGKNTEAFF TGTGCCAGTAGTATAGGGAAGAACACTGAAGCTTTCTTT
TRBJ2-5 TRBV15 - - CATSRMTFGLQETQYF TGTGCCACCAGCAGAATGACATTCGGGCTCCAAGAGACCCAGTACTTC
TRBJ2-1 TRBV30 few - CARDLGLGAYNEQFF TGTGCCCGGGATCTGGGTTTAGGGGCGTACAATGAGCAGTTCTTC
TRBJ1-4 TRBV9 - - CASSYIGGGEKLFF TGTGCCAGCAGCTACATTGGGGGCGGGGAAAAACTGTTTTTT
TRBJ2-2 TRBV19 many - CASSETLREFGHGELFF TGTGCCAGTAGTGAAACCTTAAGGGAGTTTGGGCACGGGGAGCTGTTTTTT
TRBJ1-2 TRBV10-2 many - CASSESVRDGYTF TGCGCCAGCAGTGAGTCTGTGAGGGATGGCTACACCTTC
TRBJ1-2 TRBV20-1 - TRBD1 CSAQGRGQGRGYTF TGCAGTGCTCAAGGACGGGGACAGGGGCGAGGCTACACCTTC
TRBJ2-2 TRBV20-1 many TRBD2 CSANTRTSHGELFF TGCAGTGCAAATACAAGGACTAGCCACGGGGAGCTGTTTTTT
TRBJ2-6 TRBV6-1 - TRBD2 CASSPRGLVVDPGANVLTF TGTGCCAGCAGCCCAAGGGGACTAGTAGTTGATCCTGGGGCCAACGTCCTGACTTTC
TRBJ2-7 TRBV7-9 - - CASSLHPRSYEQYF TGTGCCAGCAGCCTACACCCACGCTCCTACGAGCAGTACTTC
TRBJ1-6 TRBV6-5 many TRBD1 CASSYGQDHNSPLHF TGTGCCAGCAGTTACGGACAGGATCATAATTCACCCCTCCACTTT
TRBJ2-7 TRBV5-1 many - CASSFGPTYEQYF TGCGCCAGCAGCTTTGGGCCTACCTACGAGCAGTACTTC
TRBJ1-2 TRBV6-1 once TRBD1 CASSLNSGQYGYTF TGTGCCAGCAGTTTAAACTCGGGACAGTATGGCTACACCTTC
TRBJ1-2 TRBV7-9 few - CASSRNEEVGYTF TGTGCCAGCAGCCGCAACGAGGAGGTTGGCTACACCTTC
TRBJ2-7 TRBV29-1 - TRBD2 CSVTVGLAGGEQYF TGCAGCGTCACCGTGGGGCTAGCGGGAGGCGAGCAGTACTTC
TRBJ2-2 TRBV24-1 many TRBD1 CATSEVQGRKAGELFF TGTGCCACCAGTGAGGTACAGGGGAGAAAAGCCGGGGAGCTGTTTTTT
TRBJ1-1 TRBV9 - TRBD1 CASSVAGTGDTEAFF TGTGCCAGCAGCGTAGCCGGGACAGGGGACACTGAAGCTTTCTTT
TRBJ2-7 TRBV6-5 - - CASSLHREPYEQYF TGTGCCAGCAGTTTGCACAGGGAACCCTACGAGCAGTACTTC
TRBJ1-2 TRBV5-1 many - CASSLGPNYGYTF TGCGCCAGCAGCCTGGGGCCCAACTATGGCTACACCTTC
TRBJ1-3 TRBV7-9 many TRBD1 CASSSGQESHTIYF TGTGCCAGCAGCTCAGGACAGGAATCGCACACCATATATTTT
TRBJ1-1 TRBV10-3 many - CAISESGDLNTEAFF TGTGCCATCAGTGAGTCGGGGGATCTGAACACTGAAGCTTTCTTT
TRBJ1-1 TRBV6-1 - - CASSETNTEAFF TGTGCCAGCAGTGAAACTAACACTGAAGCTTTCTTT
TRBJ2-2 TRBV9 - - CASSLNQRELFF TGTGCCAGCAGCCTAAACCAGCGGGAGCTGTTTTTT
TRBJ1-1 TRBV7-2 - - CASSLVSGHTEAFF TGTGCCAGCAGCTTAGTTAGCGGCCACACTGAAGCTTTCTTT
TRBJ1-5 TRBV12-5 - - CASGLAVGVVGNQPQHF TGTGCTAGTGGTTTGGCCGTCGGGGTAGTAGGAAATCAGCCCCAGCATTTT
TRBJ2-1 TRBV2 once - CASIKDTPSYNEQFF TGTGCCAGCATTAAGGACACCCCCTCCTACAATGAGCAGTTCTTC
TRBJ2-6 TRBV2 many - CASEGPFSGANVLTF TGTGCCAGCGAGGGACCCTTCTCTGGGGCCAACGTCCTGACTTTC
TRBJ2-1 TRBV12-3/TRBV12-4 - TRBD2 CASSFSAGGFDEQFF TGTGCCAGCAGTTTCTCAGCGGGAGGTTTCGATGAGCAGTTCTTC
TRBJ1-2 TRBV20-1 many - CSARESGITYGYTF TGCAGTGCTAGAGAGTCAGGGATAACTTATGGCTACACCTTC
TRBJ2-1 TRBV12-3/TRBV12-4 - TRBD2 CASSLFGGGAREQFF TGTGCCAGCAGTTTATTCGGCGGGGGGGCAAGGGAGCAGTTCTTC